This T cell receptor beta chain was captured in a study of CD8+CD57+ T cells in acquired aplastic anemia (dated by TCRdb to 2016 to 2018). Context from the whole study: Extracted DNA from sorted CD4+ and CD8+ cells averaged 3.2 ug, ranging from about 0.17 to 27.4 ug. CD8+CD57+ expansion was defined as a frequency above the mean frequency observed in healthy subjects.

Patients chosen for sequencing had shown expansion of CD8+CD57+ cells by flow cytometry. Every patient had a diagnosis of severe acquired aplastic anemia based on International Study of Aplastic Anemia and Agranulocytosis and Camitta criteria. Patients had received no therapy at the time of blood sampling. TCR repertoires of sorted CD4+ and CD8+ blood T cells from severe aplastic anemia patients and healthy subjects were deep-sequenced in the study. Patients were enrolled in the USA under clinicaltrials.gov protocols 00001620, 01623167, 00001397, 00071045, 00081523 and 00961064. Ficoll-Paque density gradient centrifugation was used to isolate peripheral blood mononuclear cells. CD4+ and CD8+ T cells were sorted by FACS or magnetic beads before DNA extraction. TCR beta VDJ combination and CDR3 sequence profiling used genomic DNA as the template. An Illumina HiSeq 2000 was used for TCR repertoire sequencing. Per the authors' processing: Repertoire assessment relied on Simpson's diversity index, CDR3 size and DJ length profiles, and TRBV/TRBJ rearrangement plots. The most abundant DNA sequence in the deep sequencing data was defined as the immunodominant clone. CDR3 amino acid sequences were checked for sharing across subjects and were also compared against the VDJdb database and published repertoires. The public reads were reanalyzed by TCRdb: fastp trimming at Q25, MiXCR alignment, in-frame beta chains only. Every distinct CDR3 protein forms one entry, paired with its most common genes and DNA. It is TCRdb's table, rather than the study itself, that gives the V and J calls and clone size. For this sample the table gives under 200,000 distinct CDR3 sequences, of which approximately 50% were detected only once. 8.5% to 10% of the sample is in the top ten clones.

Ends trimmed: V by 0 bases, J by 7 bases; bases unmatched to a gene: 7. There are 16 amino acids in the CDR3, from cysteine to phenylalanine inclusive. Of the read, only the CDR3 DNA is kept; its 48 bases are in frame from base 1. Per the germline V gene, SGHTS is the CDR1 and YDEGEE is the CDR2. This clonotype was detected a few times. Its antigen has not been determined. No quality values exist for individual bases; no much larger clone is one base distant. Overall results and qualifications from the work: Between patients and healthy controls, no significant difference in CD8+ Simpson's diversity was found (P=0.060). Although under 35 CD8+ CDR3 sequences were shared by patients and controls, these sequences appeared highly expressed in patients and within the immunodominant clones of patients.

The material sequenced was sorted CD4+, CD8+, or CD8+CD57+ T cells (not recorded which) from PBMCs. This clonotype was obtained from a human donor with aplastic anemia. The chain couples TRBV5-8 to TRBJ2-4; a stretch of 10 junction bases matches TRBD1. The DNA sequence is given as TGTGCCAGCAGCTTGGAGGTGGACAGGGGGATTAACATTCAGTACTTC. Translated, it gives CASSLEVDRGINIQYF. The full variable domain, with segments outside the CDR3 supplied by the reference TRBV5-8 and TRBJ2-4 proteins, appears as EAGVTQSPTHLIKTRGQQATLRCSPISGHTSVYWYQQALGLGLQFLLWYDEGEERNRGNFPPRFSGRQFPNYSSELNVNALELEDSALYLCASSLEVDRGINIQYFGAGTRLSVL.